Reported below is one TCR beta chain. Its target is unknown. Every subset had its genomic DNA shared out evenly among several immunoSEQ plates. Some clones are missing from TCRdb's copy, which holds only in-frame ones; the method was immunoSEQ multiplex PCR. The table shows 2 million to 2.5 million clones, with 93% occurring only once. This specimen comes from a study of shared clonotypes between healthy human individuals. Study conclusions and caveats: Rarefaction analysis demonstrated incomplete sorted-subset sequencing notwithstanding large depth.

After removal of 7 bases from V and 6 bases from J, the junction contained 3 bases not matched to a gene. There are 11 residues in the CDR3. Germline V CDR1 and CDR2: SGDLS, YYNGEE. The investigators split CD4+ cells into a CD45RA+ naive subset and a CD45RA-negative memory subset. The sequence was obtained from a man younger than 35 in good health. Some clones in this sample may be carry-over from other donors' samples. The sequencing input was naive CD4+ T cells from PBMCs. Indicated subset: CD45RA+ positively selected. The chain carries TRBV9 and TRBJ2-7, with 8 bases identical to TRBD2. Here the CDR3 DNA reads TGTGCCAGCGGGACTAGTTCCGAGCAGTACTTC. Translating gives CASGTSSEQYF. The full variable domain, with the rest looked up from reference TRBV9 and TRBJ2-7, is DSGVTQTPKHLITATGQRVTLRCSPRSGDLSVYWYQQSLDQGLQFLIQYYNGEERAKGNILERFSAQQFPDLHSELNLSSLELGDSALYFCASGTSSEQYFGPGTRLTVT.